These 20 T cell receptor beta chains were sequenced from one sample in a study of control samples from healthy donors and cancer patients. Some clones are missing from TCRdb's copy, which holds only in-frame ones; the method was immunoSEQ multiplex PCR. This table has about 220,000 clones, 90% to 95% appearing once. Sequencing was done on a sample of blood. Receptors originate from a man in his forties or fifties in good health.

This clone was recorded only once. This chain connects TRBV15 to TRBJ1-2; a possible D gene is TRBD1 (6 bases). The germline V gene encodes CDR1 LNHNV and CDR2 YYDKDF (reference sequence). The CDR3 sequence is 14 residues long. The V end lost 4 bases, the J end lost 8 bases, and 17 bases lay between the germline ends. CDR3 loop: CATSTRPGAGGYTF. CDR3 DNA: TGTGCCACCAGCACTAGACCGGGGGCGGGGGGCTACACCTTC.

The rearrangement uses TRBV5-1 and TRBJ1-3, with D possibly TRBD1 on 5 matching bases. The CDR3 totals 15 residues. Germline CDR1 reads SGHRS; CDR2 reads YFSETQ. The germline V and J ends were trimmed by 0 bases and 2 bases, with 9 bases remaining between them. The CDR3 nucleotides read TGCGCCAGCAGCTTGGTTGGGGGGACTGGAAACACCATATATTTT. Amino acids: CASSLVGGTGNTIYF.

The V call is TRBV28, the J call TRBJ2-7; D remains ambiguous. V shed 2 bases and J shed 1 base, with 12 bases lying between them. This CDR3 contains 15 residues. Germline V gene data show CDR1 as MDHEN and CDR2 as SYDVKM. CDR3 sequence (DNA): TGTGCCAGCAGTTTAGGGGTCGTTGGATCCTACGAGCAGTACTTC. This encodes CASSLGVVGSYEQYF.

The V call is TRBV4-1, the J call TRBJ2-7, with TRBD1 matching 7 bases. Germline V CDR1 and CDR2: MGHRA, YSYEKL. The ends lost 6 bases at V and 2 bases at J; junction bases unmatched: 13. The CDR3 consists of 16 residues. The CDR3 loop reads CASRLASTGQTYEQYF. Written as DNA, the CDR3 is TGCGCCAGCAGGCTTGCTTCGACAGGGCAGACCTACGAGCAGTACTTC.

In its sample, this clone was seen once. The rearrangement joins TRBV6-5 to TRBJ2-1, with TRBD2 matching 10 bases. The CDR3 runs to 16 residues. Germline V gene sequence: CDR1 MNHEY, CDR2 SVGAGI. V gave up 0 bases and J gave up 1 base; unmatched junction bases: 0. The CDR3 DNA sequence: TGTGCCAGCAGTTACTCACTAGCGGGGTCCTACAATGAGCAGTTCTTC. Protein: CASSYSLAGSYNEQFF.

The rearrangement uses TRBV5-1 and TRBJ2-5; 7 bases are a match to TRBD1. The length of the CDR3 is 16 residues. After removal of 1 base from V and 1 base from J, the junction contained 7 bases not matched to a gene. Germline CDR1 and CDR2: SGHRS and YFSETQ. The CDR3 DNA sequence: TGCGCCAGCAGCTTGTGGGCCAGGGGGATCCAAGAGACCCAGTACTTC. Protein: CASSLWARGIQETQYF.

The chain joins TRBV4-2 to TRBJ1-1; D uncertain. The CDR3 consists of 14 residues. V gave up 4 bases and J gave up 6 bases, with 15 bases separating them. Per the germline V gene, CDR1 is LGHNA and CDR2 is YNFKEQ. The CDR3 loop reads CASSRIGEGPEAFF. The CDR3 DNA sequence: TGTGCCAGCAGCCGAATAGGTGAAGGGCCTGAAGCTTTCTTT.

This chain joins TRBV11-2 and TRBJ2-7; D may be TRBD1 (6 bases). CDR1 and CDR2 (germline): SGHAT, FQNNGV. This CDR3 is built from 15 residues. V lost 1 base to trimming and J lost 5 bases, with 15 bases between them. The chain's CDR3 is CASSLGGRVRDEQYV. The CDR3 DNA sequence: TGTGCCAGCAGCTTAGGGGGGCGGGTGAGGGACGAGCAGTACGTC.

This clone came up once. V and J are TRBV12-3 or TRBV12-4 and TRBJ1-4, with D tentatively TRBD1 (6 bases). Trimming shortened V by 1 base and J by 12 bases, and 6 bases separated the two germline ends. The CDR3 spans 11 residues. Here the CDR3 DNA reads TGTGCCAGCAGTTTAGAGGGGGAACTGTTTTTT. Translated: CASSLEGELFF.

This rearrangement joins TRBV4-1 to TRBJ1-3; D unresolved. V was clipped by 4 bases and J by 0 bases, with 16 bases between them. The V gene's germline CDR1 is MGHRA and CDR2 YSYEKL. The CDR3 has 17 amino acids. The CDR3 coding sequence is TGCGCCAGCAGCCCGTCGGTTAGCAGGAACTCTGGAAACACCATATATTTT. This gives the protein CASSPSVSRNSGNTIYF.

The chain carries TRBV5-1 and TRBJ1-1; D is ambiguous. Trimming left V 0 bases short and J 5 bases short, with 11 bases between. The CDR3 runs to 14 residues. Germline CDR1 reads SGHRS; CDR2 reads YFSETQ. In DNA, the CDR3 is TGCGCCAGCAGCTTGGTCGGGGTGGGGACTGAAGCTTTCTTT. The encoded protein is CASSLVGVGTEAFF.

The chain uses TRBV2 and TRBJ2-7, with a possible D match to TRBD1 (5 bases). V was clipped by 4 bases and J by 5 bases, with 12 bases between them. Germline CDR1 reads SNHLY; CDR2 reads FYNNEI. The CDR3 is 13 amino acids. The CDR3 reads CASSATRANEQYV. CDR3 DNA: TGTGCCAGCAGTGCAACCAGGGCCAACGAGCAGTACGTC.

The CDR3 here is CASSRRQRGNTIYF. DNA of the CDR3: TGTGCCAGCAGTAGGAGACAGAGGGGAAACACCATATATTTT. This sequence joins TRBV6-5 and TRBJ1-3; TRBD1 is a possible D gene (5 bases). The CDR3 spans 14 residues. Germline values: CDR1 MNHEY, CDR2 SVGAGI. V was pared by 5 bases and J by 4 bases, with 12 bases between.

Written as DNA, the CDR3 is TGTGCCAGCAGCTCTGGGGCGTCTGGGGGCACAGATACGCAGTATTTT. This gives the protein CASSSGASGGTDTQYF. The chain uses TRBV6-4 and TRBJ2-3; TRBD1 might be the D (5 bases). The germline gives CDR1 MRHNA, CDR2 SNTAGT. V shed 6 bases and J shed 1 base, with 17 bases lying between them. The CDR3 runs to 16 residues.

This clone was detected a few times. The chain uses TRBV7-8 and TRBJ1-5; maybe TRBD1 (5 bases). The CDR3 sequence is 14 residues long. The V and J ends lost 0 bases and 3 bases respectively, with 6 bases between them. Germline CDR1 SGHVS, CDR2 FQNEAQ. The chain's CDR3 is CASSLARDNQPQHF. DNA of the CDR3: TGTGCCAGCAGCTTAGCCAGGGACAATCAGCCCCAGCATTTT.

This sequence joins TRBV3-1 (or the pseudogene TRBV3-2) and TRBJ1-6, with D maybe TRBD1 (6 bases). V was clipped by 3 bases and J by 7 bases, with 16 bases between them. The CDR3 runs 16 residues. Germline assignment: CDR1 LGHDT and CDR2 YNNKEL (reference sequence). CDR3 nucleotides: TGTGCCAGCAGCCAGCTGACAGGCGGGCGGAATTCACCCCTCCACTTT. Amino acids: CASSQLTGGRNSPLHF.

The rearrangement uses TRBV6-2 or TRBV6-3 and TRBJ1-5; TRBD1 agrees at 10 bases. Germline CDR1 and CDR2: MNHEY and SVGEGT. V dropped 5 bases and J dropped 3; count of bases not matched to a gene: 13. The CDR3 extends over 18 amino acids. The CDR3 spells CASSAGTGVLRANQPQHF. In DNA, the CDR3 is TGTGCCAGCAGTGCCGGGACAGGGGTCCTTCGAGCCAATCAGCCCCAGCATTTT.

This chain uses TRBV18 with TRBJ1-1; D uncertain. V was clipped by 3 bases and J by 2 bases, with 1 base between them. CDR1 and CDR2 (germline): KGHSH, LQKENI. This CDR3 spans 11 amino acids. The CDR3 reads CASSPNTEAFF. Here the CDR3 DNA reads TGTGCCAGCTCACCTAACACTGAAGCTTTCTTT.

The chain employs TRBV3-1 (or the pseudogene TRBV3-2) and TRBJ2-1; TRBD2 agrees at 9 bases. The CDR3 runs to 15 residues. The V segment lost 5 bases and the J segment 6 bases; nucleotides outside the gene matches: 8. Germline V gene lookup returns CDR1 LGHDT and CDR2 YNNKEL (reference sequence). The CDR3 sequence: CASSSRGGGGNEQFF. DNA of the CDR3: TGTGCCAGCAGCTCCAGGGGCGGGGGGGGCAATGAGCAGTTCTTC.

The chain couples TRBV4-3 to TRBJ1-6; the match to TRBD1 covers 7 bases. Germline lookup yields CDR1 LGHNA and CDR2 YSLEER. CDR3 length: 15 amino acids. V shed 0 bases and J 7 bases; nucleotides not matched to a gene: 3. The CDR3 DNA sequence: TGCGCCAGCAGCCAAGAGACAGGGAACAATTCACCCCTCCACTTT. As protein: CASSQETGNNSPLHF.